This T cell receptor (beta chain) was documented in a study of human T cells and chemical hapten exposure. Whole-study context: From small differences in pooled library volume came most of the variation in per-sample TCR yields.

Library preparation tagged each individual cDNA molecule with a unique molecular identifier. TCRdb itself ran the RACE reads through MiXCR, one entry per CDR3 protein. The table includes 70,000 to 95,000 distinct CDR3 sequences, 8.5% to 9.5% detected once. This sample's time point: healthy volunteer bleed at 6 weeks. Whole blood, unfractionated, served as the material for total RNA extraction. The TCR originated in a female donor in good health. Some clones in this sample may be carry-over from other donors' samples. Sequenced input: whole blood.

CDR3 nucleotides: TGTGCCAGCAGTTTCCAGGGGGCGTCCACTGAAGCTTTCTTT. It encodes CASSFQGASTEAFF. The J gene is TRBJ1-1, the V gene TRBV27; TRBD1 matches at 8 bases. V lost 3 bases, J lost 4 bases, and 4 bases stayed unmatched. The CDR3 totals 14 residues. CDR1 is MNHEY and CDR2 is SMNVEV in the germline V gene (reference sequence).